One sample yielded the 8 T cell receptor beta chains listed below, sequenced in a study of cytomegalovirus exposure and HLA in healthy donors. PCR employed 60 Vbeta and 13 Jbeta primers. Repertoires were generated with immunoSEQ multiplex PCR, while TCRdb's copy carries only in-frame clones and drops some. This sample has over 90,000 clones, with under 85% found just once. Sequences were obtained from PBMCs. These receptors were collected from a female donor in good health and CMV-seropositive.

The chain employs TRBV18 and TRBJ2-1; possible D gene TRBD2, 6 bases. Trimming pared 4 bases from V and 5 bases from J, leaving 15 bases between. CDR3 size: 15 residues. CDR1 and CDR2 from the germline V gene are KGHSH and LQKENI. In nucleotides, the CDR3 is TGTGCCAGCTCACTCGACGGGGGAGCGGACAATGAGCAGTTCTTC. It translates to CASSLDGGADNEQFF.

The chain is built from TRBV7-2 and TRBJ2-5; 11 nucleotides agree with TRBD2. Germline V CDR1 and CDR2: SGHTA, FQGNSA. The CDR3 extends over 17 amino acids. J lost 1 base, V lost 4 bases, and 8 bases had no gene match. For the CDR3, the DNA is TGTGCCAGCAGCTCGCCTGCTAGCGGGGGGCGCCAAGAGACCCAGTACTTC. It is translated as CASSSPASGGRQETQYF.

The rearrangement joins TRBV27 to TRBJ1-1, with no clear D. CDR3 length: 14 residues. Trimming pared 4 bases from V and 1 base from J, leaving 10 bases between. Germline lookup yields CDR1 MNHEY and CDR2 SMNVEV (reference sequence). CDR3 sequence reads: CASSSRTWNTEAFF. The CDR3 nucleotides read TGTGCCAGCAGTTCAAGAACATGGAACACTGAAGCTTTCTTT.

The chain is built from TRBV5-1 and TRBJ2-1, with D perhaps matching TRBD1 (6 bases). Germline-derived CDR1 and CDR2 are SGHRS and YFSETQ. V dropped 3 bases and J dropped 7 bases, with 20 bases sitting between them. This CDR3 region has 16 residues. CDR3 protein: CASSSMRDTHRNEQFF. The CDR3 DNA sequence: TGCGCCAGCAGCTCTATGAGGGACACACATAGGAATGAGCAGTTCTTC.

The CDR3 loop reads CAISESTGVNEKLFF. The CDR3 coding sequence is TGTGCCATCAGTGAGTCGACGGGAGTTAATGAAAAACTGTTTTTT. This chain connects TRBV10-3 to TRBJ1-4; D gene ambiguous. The CDR3 contains 15 residues. Trimming took 0 bases from V and 4 from J, leaving 9 bases between them. From germline, CDR1 is ENHRY and CDR2 SYGVKD.

This chain connects TRBV30 to TRBJ2-5; D is uncertain. V gave up 0 bases and J gave up 10 bases, with 9 bases separating them. The CDR3 consists of 11 residues. CDR1 is GTSNPN and CDR2 is SVGIG in the germline V gene (reference sequence). The CDR3 DNA reads TGTGCCTGGAGTGTTCTTGAGGTCCAGTACTTC. It codes for CAWSVLEVQYF.

The chain carries TRBV6-6 and TRBJ2-7; TRBD1 agrees at 9 bases. The germline gives CDR1 MNHNY, CDR2 SVGAGI (reference sequence). The CDR3 is 14 amino acids. The V segment lost 2 bases and the J segment 4 bases; nucleotides outside the gene matches: 3. This CDR3 reads CASSYLGQGYEQYF. For the CDR3, the DNA is TGTGCCAGCAGTTACCTGGGACAGGGTTACGAGCAGTACTTC.

The V gene is TRBV4-3, the J gene TRBJ2-3; D might be TRBD2 (7 bases). The CDR3 consists of 17 residues. Germline loops: CDR1 LGHNA, CDR2 YSLEER. V lost 0 bases and J lost 2, with 15 bases in between. This CDR3 is CASSQEGGGGFTDTQYF. The CDR3 DNA sequence: TGCGCCAGCAGCCAAGAGGGGGGAGGGGGGTTCACAGATACGCAGTATTTT.